This note documents a single T cell receptor (beta chain) sequence. The target of this receptor is not known. The read finishes 3 residues shy of the CDR3 end, and the germline J gene is used to complete it. For this chain, trimming is 4 bases at the V end and 0 bases at the J end, and the number of junction bases without a gene match is 12. There are 18 amino acids in the CDR3, from cysteine to phenylalanine inclusive. Part of the CDR3 DNA is given, 45 bases translated from base 1. CDR1 LNHDA and CDR2 SQIVND were looked up in the germline V gene (reference sequence). Every participant had a single incident cervical HPV16 infection, and prevalent HPV16 infections were excluded. Cervical HPV DNA was detected with MY09/MY11 PCR, and genotyping was done by dot-blot hybridization. About 14 mL of heparinized blood were centrifuged, and the buffy coat was aliquoted, frozen at -30°C, then stored at -80°C. QIAGEN kits were used to extract genomic DNA from the buffy coat specimens.

These data belong to a study of T cells in women clearing cervical HPV infection (dated by TCRdb to the late 2010s). Some background on the complete study: The cases were 20 to 25 women with histologically confirmed HPV16-related CIN3 or worse, and 2 of those women had invasive cancers. Among cases, blood sampling occurred a median of 149 days after lesion detection, with an interquartile range of roughly 90 to 200 days. The parent cohort enrolled 9,500 to 12,000 women aged 18 or older in Guanacaste, Costa Rica, in about 1993 to 1994 and followed the women for around 7 years. Blood from cases was collected at the visit where the lesion was first found, while blood from controls was collected once the infection could no longer be detected. This exploratory proof-of-principle case-control study, nested within the Guanacaste HPV Natural History Study in Costa Rica, compared TCR repertoires among women with different cervical HPV16 outcomes. Five blinded duplicates per group were added as quality controls, giving around 60 samples: about 50 participants and 10 replicates. A median age of nearly 35 years was observed in cases versus 38 in controls, and no significant differences in baseline characteristics were found. The controls were around 26 women whose single incident HPV16 infection cleared within 12 months with no development of precancer or cancer. Because only a few women had HLA typing data, the possibility that HLA type acted as a confounder could not be ruled out. Cases and controls were matched on year of sample collection and on age within five years.

The immunoSEQ assay used multiplex PCR to amplify TCR beta CDR3 regions from an average of approximately 1,100 ng of genomic DNA per sample. Primer bias was corrected in the assay by using a complete synthetic TCR repertoire to establish an amplification baseline. The amplicons were sequenced using the Illumina platform. The authors' pipeline ran thus. Sequences were error-corrected by clustering with frequency ratios and a modified nearest-neighbor algorithm, then analyzed in the immunoSEQ Analyzer with IMGT gene definitions. At each rarefaction depth, TCR richness and evenness were averaged across 20 rarefaction repeats, and samples with fewer sequences than that depth were excluded. V, D and J gene relative abundances were compared between groups with Wilcoxon rank sum tests, applying FDR correction. In the blinded duplicates, the intraclass correlation was nearly 96% for TCR richness and averaged 76.4% across over 65 gene segments. TCRdb obtained this table from immuneACCESS and retained in-frame rearrangements with V and J assigned. These tables miss some clones; where compared with another copy, unresolved V genes account for less than half of the shortfall, and the remainder is unexplained. The V and J calls and the clone size are those of that table, but D and trimming were determined from the DNA. The table for this sample shows around 31,000 clones. The biggest ten clones account for about 3.1% of the sample.

Overall study outcomes, separate from this receptor: By combining richness with V gene abundances, random forest classifiers separated cases from controls with an estimated AUC of about 0.86. Cases had lower TRBV6-7 relative abundance than controls (about 0.1% versus 0.15%; Bonferroni P = 0.0008). Because T-cell numbers per sample were unknown, differences in richness could reflect varying T-cell content rather than repertoire biology. TCR repertoire richness was significantly higher in CIN3+ cases than in controls across sequencing depths, while evenness did not differ. Because of the cross-sectional design, the study could not determine whether the associations came before infection or resulted from infection, and neither effector/memory subsets nor HPV-specific T cells were isolated.

Specimen: blood buffy coat. The receptor chain draws on TRBV19 and TRBJ1-5; 7 central nucleotides agree with TRBD1. The sequence derives from a woman aged 18 to 69 with a cervical HPV16 infection that either progressed to CIN3+ or cleared (not recorded which). The CDR3 DNA, read in part, is TGTGCCAGTAGTAAAGGACAGGTTACCGGGGTTAGCAATCAGCCC. It is translated as CASSKGQVTGVSNQP. The complete CDR3 reads CASSKGQVTGVSNQPQHF.